The entry below gives a single T cell receptor (beta chain) sequence along with its context. This sample was included in a study of blood T cell repertoires in COVID-19. Study as a whole: The study drew acute and convalescent COVID-19 samples from the United States, Italy and Spain. In each case, the material was cDNA or gDNA derived from T cells, B-cell-depleted T cells, or PBMCs.

Original processing notes: Reference gene primer amplification yielded estimated nucleated cell counts. Data came from immunoSEQ multiplex PCR; TCRdb stores just in-frame clones and leaves some out. Clone size and V and J calls were adopted from that table, with D and trimming inferred from the DNA. The sample contains a few hundred thousand clones, approximately 83% of which appear only once. This sequence was found in an older woman who had recovered from COVID-19. Input material: PBMCs or T cells enriched from blood (not recorded which).

For the CDR3, the DNA is TGCAGTGCTAGTAAGCTCCCTGGAAACACCATATATTTT. Its translation is CSASKLPGNTIYF. The gene calls are TRBV20-1 and TRBJ1-3; D remains ambiguous. Trimming pared 3 bases from V and 2 bases from J, leaving 8 bases between. Looked up from germline, CDR1 is DFQATT and CDR2 is SNEGSKA (reference sequence). This CDR3 contains 13 residues.